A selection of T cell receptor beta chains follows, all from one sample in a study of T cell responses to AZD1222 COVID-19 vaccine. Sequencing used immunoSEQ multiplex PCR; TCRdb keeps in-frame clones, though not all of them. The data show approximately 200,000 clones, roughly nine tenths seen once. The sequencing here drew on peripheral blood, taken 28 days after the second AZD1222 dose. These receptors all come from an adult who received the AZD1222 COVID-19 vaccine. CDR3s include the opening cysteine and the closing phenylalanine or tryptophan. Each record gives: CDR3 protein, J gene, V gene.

CDR3: CASSLDRVNEQYF; J: TRBJ2-7; V: TRBV11-2
CDR3: CATSELTGTGVAGNPAGETQYF; J: TRBJ2-5; V: TRBV24-1
CDR3: CASSQGGDRDPRNTEAFF; J: TRBJ1-1; V: TRBV6-2/TRBV6-3
CDR3: CASSDKGSITEAFF; J: TRBJ1-1; V: TRBV6-1
CDR3: CASSLGLAGTTDTQYF; J: TRBJ2-3; V: TRBV11-2
CDR3: CASSWGPEETQYF; J: TRBJ2-5; V: TRBV7-3
CDR3: CASRQGSYEQYF; J: TRBJ2-7; V: TRBV6-5
CDR3: CATSDPGTQRLQGYNEQFF; J: TRBJ2-1; V: TRBV24-1
CDR3: CASSKNRGSYTEAFF; J: TRBJ1-1; V: TRBV6-2/TRBV6-3
CDR3: CASSLTGGGTDTQYF; J: TRBJ2-3; V: TRBV5-1
CDR3: CASSTKRASTDTQYF; J: TRBJ2-3; V: TRBV2
CDR3: CASGPTGASTEAFF; J: TRBJ1-1; V: TRBV12-5
CDR3: CASSYWGSRSTEAFF; J: TRBJ1-1; V: TRBV27
CDR3: CAWSGDRGEQYF; J: TRBJ2-7; V: TRBV30
CDR3: CASSTVSSTDTQYF; J: TRBJ2-3; V: TRBV6-6
CDR3: CASSLGGGRGPYEQYF; J: TRBJ2-7; V: TRBV13
CDR3: CASSLAGLEQYF; J: TRBJ2-7; V: TRBV5-4
CDR3: CASSPAEGPHYEQYF; J: TRBJ2-7; V: TRBV28
CDR3: CASSAPYGEQYF; J: TRBJ2-7; V: TRBV19
CDR3: CASSQTGSYGYTF; J: TRBJ1-2; V: TRBV4-1
CDR3: CSARDGYEQYF; J: TRBJ2-7; V: TRBV20-1
CDR3: CASSYPGRSRNTIYF; J: TRBJ1-3; V: TRBV6-6
CDR3: CASSYPTHDRFYGYTF; J: TRBJ1-2; V: TRBV6-2/TRBV6-3
CDR3: CASSPQGRESPLHF; J: TRBJ1-6; V: TRBV18
CDR3: CASSFSGEAYEQYF; J: TRBJ2-7; V: TRBV27
CDR3: CASSLRPAYEAFF; J: TRBJ1-1; V: TRBV27
CDR3: CASSLGAGAYNEQFF; J: TRBJ2-1; V: TRBV7-6
CDR3: CASSQAPLAGVYEQYF; J: TRBJ2-7; V: TRBV3-1/TRBV3-2
CDR3: CASSKATVDIQYF; J: TRBJ2-4; V: TRBV5-1
CDR3: CASSKVGPWESLYGYTF; J: TRBJ1-2; V: TRBV21-1
CDR3: CASSPRGNTIYF; J: TRBJ1-3; V: TRBV12-3/TRBV12-4
CDR3: CASSGGYSPLHF; J: TRBJ1-6; V: TRBV27
CDR3: CASSLIRTGEQYF; J: TRBJ2-7; V: TRBV11-2
CDR3: CASRLDRGRSSPLHF; J: TRBJ1-6; V: TRBV6-5
CDR3: CATSDLGQGTDTQYF; J: TRBJ2-3; V: TRBV24-1
CDR3: CASSVGNTIYF; J: TRBJ1-3; V: TRBV9
CDR3: CASRVRQGGEQYF; J: TRBJ2-7; V: TRBV19
CDR3: CASRPTGKSNQPQHF; J: TRBJ1-5; V: TRBV28
CDR3: CASKMQGIQPQHF; J: TRBJ1-5; V: TRBV2
CDR3: CAWTREGSLSYEQYF; J: TRBJ2-7; V: TRBV30
CDR3: CASGLPPGGGGTNIQYF; J: TRBJ2-4; V: TRBV12-5
CDR3: CASSPPRRGLNTEAFF; J: TRBJ1-1; V: TRBV6-2/TRBV6-3
CDR3: CATSRDLRGGNTIYF; J: TRBJ1-3; V: TRBV15
CDR3: CASSPETMNTEAFF; J: TRBJ1-1; V: TRBV18
CDR3: CASSLFAGANYGYTF; J: TRBJ1-2; V: TRBV28
CDR3: CASSFSYNEQFF; J: TRBJ2-1; V: TRBV6-2/TRBV6-3
CDR3: CASSLNSNSLNTEAFF; J: TRBJ1-1; V: TRBV11-2
CDR3: CASTTGEEQFF; J: TRBJ2-1; V: TRBV12-3/TRBV12-4
CDR3: CSALQGGFF; J: TRBJ1-1; V: TRBV20-1
CDR3: CASSPPGTDTQYF; J: TRBJ2-3; V: TRBV23-1
CDR3: CATARSEAPYEQYF; J: TRBJ2-7; V: TRBV10-3